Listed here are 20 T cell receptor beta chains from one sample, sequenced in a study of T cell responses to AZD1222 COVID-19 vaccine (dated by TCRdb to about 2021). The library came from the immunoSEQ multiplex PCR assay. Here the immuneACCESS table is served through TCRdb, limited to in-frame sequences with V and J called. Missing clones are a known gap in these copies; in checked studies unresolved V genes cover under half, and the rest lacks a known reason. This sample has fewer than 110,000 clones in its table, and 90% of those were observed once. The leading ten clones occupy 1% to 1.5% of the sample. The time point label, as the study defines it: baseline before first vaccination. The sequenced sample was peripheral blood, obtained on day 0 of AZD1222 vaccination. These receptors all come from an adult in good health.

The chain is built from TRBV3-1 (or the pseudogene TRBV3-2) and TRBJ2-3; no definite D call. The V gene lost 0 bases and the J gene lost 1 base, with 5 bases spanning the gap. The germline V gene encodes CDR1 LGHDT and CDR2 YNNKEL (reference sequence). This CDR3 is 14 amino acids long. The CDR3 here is CASSQDAGTDTQYF. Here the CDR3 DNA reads TGTGCCAGCAGCCAAGATGCCGGCACAGATACGCAGTATTTT.

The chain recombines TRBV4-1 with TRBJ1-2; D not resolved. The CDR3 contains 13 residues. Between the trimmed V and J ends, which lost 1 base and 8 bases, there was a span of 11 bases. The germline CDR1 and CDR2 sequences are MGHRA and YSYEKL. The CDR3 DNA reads TGCGCCAGCAGCCAAGTGGCGGGTTGGGGCTACACCTTC. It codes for CASSQVAGWGYTF.

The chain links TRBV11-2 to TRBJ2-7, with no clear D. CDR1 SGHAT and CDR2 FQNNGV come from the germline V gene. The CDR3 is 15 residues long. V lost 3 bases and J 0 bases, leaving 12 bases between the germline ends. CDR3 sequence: CASSFTGGSSYEQYF. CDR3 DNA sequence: TGTGCCAGCAGCTTCACCGGCGGTAGCTCCTACGAGCAGTACTTC.

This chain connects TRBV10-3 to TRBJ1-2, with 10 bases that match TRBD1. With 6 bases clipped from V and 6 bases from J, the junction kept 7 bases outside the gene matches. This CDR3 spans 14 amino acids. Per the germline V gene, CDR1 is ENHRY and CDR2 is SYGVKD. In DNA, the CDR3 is TGTGCCATCAGCGGGACAGGGGCGGCCAATGGCTACACCTTC. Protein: CAISGTGAANGYTF.

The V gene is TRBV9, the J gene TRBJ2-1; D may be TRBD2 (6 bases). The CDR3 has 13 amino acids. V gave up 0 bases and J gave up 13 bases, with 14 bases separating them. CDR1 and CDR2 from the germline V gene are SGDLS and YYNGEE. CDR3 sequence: CASSVGGVGPQFF. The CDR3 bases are TGTGCCAGCAGCGTAGGGGGGGTCGGCCCCCAGTTCTTC.

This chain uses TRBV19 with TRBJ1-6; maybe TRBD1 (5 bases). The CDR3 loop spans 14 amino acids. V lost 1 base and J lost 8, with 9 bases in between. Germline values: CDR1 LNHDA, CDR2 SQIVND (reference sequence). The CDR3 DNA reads TGTGCCAGTAGTATAGGGGACCGTGATTCACCCCTCCACTTT. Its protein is CASSIGDRDSPLHF.

The CDR3 reads CASRRSLNEKLFF. CDR3 in DNA: TGTGCCAGCAGGAGATCCCTCAATGAAAAACTGTTTTTT. The J gene is TRBJ1-4, the V gene TRBV12-3 or TRBV12-4; D not certain. Trimming stripped 6 bases from V and 5 bases from J, with 10 bases between. This CDR3 spans 13 amino acids.

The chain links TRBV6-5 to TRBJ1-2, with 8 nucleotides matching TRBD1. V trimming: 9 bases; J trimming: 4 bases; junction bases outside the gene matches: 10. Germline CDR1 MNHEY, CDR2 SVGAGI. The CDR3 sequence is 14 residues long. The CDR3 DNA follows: TGTGCCAGTATCCCGGGACAGGTCTTCTATGGCTACACCTTC. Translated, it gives CASIPGQVFYGYTF.

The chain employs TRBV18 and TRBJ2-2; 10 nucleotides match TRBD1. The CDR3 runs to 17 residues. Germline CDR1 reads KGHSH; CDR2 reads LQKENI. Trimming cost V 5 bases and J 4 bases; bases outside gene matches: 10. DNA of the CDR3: TGTGCCAGCTCAAAAACCGGGACAGGGGCCGGCACCGGGGAGCTGTTTTTT. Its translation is CASSKTGTGAGTGELFF.

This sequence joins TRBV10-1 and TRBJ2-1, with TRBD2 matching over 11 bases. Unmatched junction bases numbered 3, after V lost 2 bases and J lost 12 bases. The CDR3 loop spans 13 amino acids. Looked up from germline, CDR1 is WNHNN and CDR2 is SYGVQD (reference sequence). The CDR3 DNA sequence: TGCGCCAGCAGTGAGCTAGCGGGGGGTGTGCAGTTCTTC. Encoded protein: CASSELAGGVQFF.

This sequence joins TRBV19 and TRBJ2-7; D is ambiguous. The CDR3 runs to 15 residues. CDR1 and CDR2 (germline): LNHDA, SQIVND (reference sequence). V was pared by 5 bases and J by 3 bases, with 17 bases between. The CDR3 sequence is CASSLIITGFYEQYF. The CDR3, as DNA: TGTGCCAGTAGTCTCATAATTACTGGCTTCTACGAGCAGTACTTC.

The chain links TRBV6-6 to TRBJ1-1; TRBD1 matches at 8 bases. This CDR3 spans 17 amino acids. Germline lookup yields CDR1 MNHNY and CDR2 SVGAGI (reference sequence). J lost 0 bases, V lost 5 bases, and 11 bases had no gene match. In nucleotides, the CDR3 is TGTGCCAGCAGTCTCTCAGGCGGACAGGGACTGAACACTGAAGCTTTCTTT. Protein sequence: CASSLSGGQGLNTEAFF.

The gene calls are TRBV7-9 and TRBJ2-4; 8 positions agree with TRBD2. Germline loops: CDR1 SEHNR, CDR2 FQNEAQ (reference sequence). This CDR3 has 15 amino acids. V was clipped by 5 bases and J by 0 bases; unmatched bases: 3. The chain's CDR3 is CASSPGGLAKNIQYF. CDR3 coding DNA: TGTGCCAGCAGCCCGGGGGGGCTAGCCAAAAACATTCAGTACTTC.

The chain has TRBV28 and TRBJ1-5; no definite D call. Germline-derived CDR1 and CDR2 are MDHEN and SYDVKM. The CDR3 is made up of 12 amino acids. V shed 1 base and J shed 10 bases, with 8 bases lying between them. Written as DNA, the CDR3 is TGTGCCAGCAGTTTATTGGCGCAACCCCAGCATTTT. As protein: CASSLLAQPQHF.

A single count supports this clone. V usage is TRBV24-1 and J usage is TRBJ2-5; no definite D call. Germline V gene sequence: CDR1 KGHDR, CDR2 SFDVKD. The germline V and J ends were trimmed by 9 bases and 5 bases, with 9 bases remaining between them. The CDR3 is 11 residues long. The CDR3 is CATPDAETQYF. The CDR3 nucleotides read TGTGCCACCCCCGACGCTGAGACCCAGTACTTC.

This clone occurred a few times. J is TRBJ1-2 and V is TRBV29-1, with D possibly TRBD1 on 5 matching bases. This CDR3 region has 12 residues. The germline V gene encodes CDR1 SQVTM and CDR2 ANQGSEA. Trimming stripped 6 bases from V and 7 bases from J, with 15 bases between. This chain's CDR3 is CSVVGGEGGYTF. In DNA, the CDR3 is TGCAGCGTAGTAGGAGGGGAAGGTGGCTACACCTTC.

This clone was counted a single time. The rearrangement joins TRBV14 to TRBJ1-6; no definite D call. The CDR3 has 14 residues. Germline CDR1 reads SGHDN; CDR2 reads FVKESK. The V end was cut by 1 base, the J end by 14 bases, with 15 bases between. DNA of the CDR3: TGTGCCAGCAGCCAAGTGAGAGGCACAAGTTCCCTCCACTTT. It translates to CASSQVRGTSSLHF.

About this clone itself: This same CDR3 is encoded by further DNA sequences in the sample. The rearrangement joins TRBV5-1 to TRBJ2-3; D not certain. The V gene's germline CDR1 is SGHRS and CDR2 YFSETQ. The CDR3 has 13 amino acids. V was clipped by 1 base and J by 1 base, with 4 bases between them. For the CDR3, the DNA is TGCGCCAGCAGCTTGCAGGGCACAGATACGCAGTATTTT. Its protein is CASSLQGTDTQYF.

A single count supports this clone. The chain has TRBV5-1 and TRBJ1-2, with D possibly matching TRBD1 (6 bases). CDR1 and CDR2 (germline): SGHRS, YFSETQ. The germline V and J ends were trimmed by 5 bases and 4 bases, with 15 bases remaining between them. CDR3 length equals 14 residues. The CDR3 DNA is TGCGCCAGCAGGGTGGATGACAGGCGCTATGGCTACACCTTC. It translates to CASRVDDRRYGYTF.

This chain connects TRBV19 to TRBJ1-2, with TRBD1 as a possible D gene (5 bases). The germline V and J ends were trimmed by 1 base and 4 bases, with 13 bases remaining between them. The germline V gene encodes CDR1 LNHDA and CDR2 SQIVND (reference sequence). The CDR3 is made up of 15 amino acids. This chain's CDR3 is CASSIVPGLIYGYTF. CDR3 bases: TGTGCCAGTAGTATAGTACCGGGACTGATCTATGGCTACACCTTC.